This TCR beta chain was profiled in a study of T cell responses to AZD1222 COVID-19 vaccine. Findings and limits, study-wide: Females made up more of the donors, who were largely white British, and clonal diversity may have come out too low. Unmutated variant regions are reportedly the target of nearly half of TCRs that are spike-specific.

V was trimmed by 6 bases and J by 3 bases, leaving 11 bases between them. The CDR3 loop spans 13 amino acids. Per the germline V gene, CDR1 is MDHEN and CDR2 is SYDVKM. As concerns this clone: Its antigen is undetermined.

Sequencing was performed with immunoSEQ multiplex PCR; in TCRdb, only in-frame clones are kept and a portion is missing. The data hold 150,000 to 200,000 clones, with around 90% observed a single time. This receptor was obtained from an adult who received the MenACWY meningococcal vaccine as a control. The sequencing used peripheral blood, collected 28 days after the second dose of the MenACWY control vaccine. V and J are TRBV28 and TRBJ1-2; TRBD1 might be the D (6 bases). As DNA, the CDR3 is TGTGCCAGCAGCGAGACAGGAGACTATGGCTACACCTTC. This sequence encodes CASSETGDYGYTF.